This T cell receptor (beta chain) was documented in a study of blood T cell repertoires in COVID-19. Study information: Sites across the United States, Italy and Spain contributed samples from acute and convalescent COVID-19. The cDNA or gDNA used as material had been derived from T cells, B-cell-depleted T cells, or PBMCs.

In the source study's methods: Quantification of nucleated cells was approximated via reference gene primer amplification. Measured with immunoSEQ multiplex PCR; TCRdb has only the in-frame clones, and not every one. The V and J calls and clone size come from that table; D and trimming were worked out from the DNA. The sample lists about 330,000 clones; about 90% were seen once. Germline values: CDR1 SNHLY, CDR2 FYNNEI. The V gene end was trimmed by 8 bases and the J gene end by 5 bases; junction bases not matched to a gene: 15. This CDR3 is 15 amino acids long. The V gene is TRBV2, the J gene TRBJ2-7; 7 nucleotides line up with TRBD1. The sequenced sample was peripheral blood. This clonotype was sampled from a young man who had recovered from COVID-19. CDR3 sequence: CASGAVRRGGNEQYF. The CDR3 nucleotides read TGTGCCAGCGGGGCAGTGCGAAGAGGGGGCAACGAGCAGTACTTC.